This TCR beta chain was captured by sequencing in a study of beta chain features in type 1 diabetes. Since all of the isolated RNA was reverse transcribed, expressed TCRB transcripts were what got sequenced. The protocol was immunoSEQ multiplex PCR, while the TCRdb copy is restricted to in-frame clones and leaves out a portion. The data show 250,000 to 400,000 clones, roughly 15% seen once. Concerning this clone itself: Its antigen is as yet unknown.

Study-wide results and caveats: With patients and controls alike, PCR might favor shorter templates to an equal degree. Patients with type 1 diabetes showed fewer VDJ junction insertions and more deletions. The study found that naive, central memory and Treg TCRB repertoires appeared more similar in patients than in healthy donors. Whether TCRB rearrangement is influenced by HLA type went unresolved here.

The TCR was taken from a man under 40 in good health. The sequenced sample was central memory CD4+ T cells from blood.

The CDR3 protein is CASSITRQGLHQPQHF. CDR3 DNA: TGTGCCAGTAGTATAACAAGACAGGGTCTTCATCAGCCCCAGCATTTT. The rearrangement joins TRBV19 to TRBJ1-5; TRBD1 aligns across 7 bases. Per the germline V gene, CDR1 is LNHDA and CDR2 is SQIVND (reference sequence). The trim removed 2 bases at V and 5 bases at J, leaving 9 bases unmatched. The CDR3 is made up of 16 amino acids.